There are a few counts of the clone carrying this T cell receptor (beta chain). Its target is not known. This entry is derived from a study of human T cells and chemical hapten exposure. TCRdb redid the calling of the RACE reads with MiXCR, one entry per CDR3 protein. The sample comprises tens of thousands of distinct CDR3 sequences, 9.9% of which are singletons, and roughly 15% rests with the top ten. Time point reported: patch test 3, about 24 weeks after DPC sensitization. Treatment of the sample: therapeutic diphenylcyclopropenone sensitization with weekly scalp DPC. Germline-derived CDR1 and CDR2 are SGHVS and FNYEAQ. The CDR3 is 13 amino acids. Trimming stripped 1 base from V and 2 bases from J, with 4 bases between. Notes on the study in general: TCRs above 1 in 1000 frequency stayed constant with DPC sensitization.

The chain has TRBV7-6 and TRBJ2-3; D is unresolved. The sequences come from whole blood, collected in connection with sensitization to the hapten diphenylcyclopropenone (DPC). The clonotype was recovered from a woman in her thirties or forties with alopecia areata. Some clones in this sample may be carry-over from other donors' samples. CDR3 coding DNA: TGTGCCAGCAGCTTAGGCCACACAGATACGCAGTATTTT. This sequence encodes CASSLGHTDTQYF. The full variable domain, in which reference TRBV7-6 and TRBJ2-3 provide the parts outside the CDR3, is GAGVSQSPRYKVTKRGQDVALRCDPISGHVSLYWYRQALGQGPEFLTYFNYEAQQDKSGLPNDRFSAERPEGSISTLTIQRTEQRDSAMYRCASSLGHTDTQYFGPGTRLTVL.